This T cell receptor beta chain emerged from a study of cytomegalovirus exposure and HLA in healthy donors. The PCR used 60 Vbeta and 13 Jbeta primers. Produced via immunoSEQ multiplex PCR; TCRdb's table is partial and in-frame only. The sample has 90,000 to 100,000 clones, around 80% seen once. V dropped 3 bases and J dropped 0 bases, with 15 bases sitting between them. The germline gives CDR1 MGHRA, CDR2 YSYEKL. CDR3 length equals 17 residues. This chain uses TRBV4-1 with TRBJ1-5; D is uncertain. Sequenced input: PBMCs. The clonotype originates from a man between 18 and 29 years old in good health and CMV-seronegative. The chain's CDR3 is CASSHTGFRTSNQPQHF. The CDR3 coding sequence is TGCGCCAGCAGCCACACGGGATTCAGGACTAGCAATCAGCCCCAGCATTTT.